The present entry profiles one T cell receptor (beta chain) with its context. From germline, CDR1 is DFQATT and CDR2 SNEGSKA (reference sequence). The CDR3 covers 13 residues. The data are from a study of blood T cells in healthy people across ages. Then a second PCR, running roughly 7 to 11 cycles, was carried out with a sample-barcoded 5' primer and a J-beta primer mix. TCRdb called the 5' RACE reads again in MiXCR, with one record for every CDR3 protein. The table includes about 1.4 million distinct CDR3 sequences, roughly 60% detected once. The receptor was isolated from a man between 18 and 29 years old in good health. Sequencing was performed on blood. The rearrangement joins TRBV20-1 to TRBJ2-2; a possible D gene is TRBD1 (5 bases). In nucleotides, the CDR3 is TGCAGCGCAGGGTTATCCCACACCGGGGAGCTGTTTTTT. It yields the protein CSAGLSHTGELFF.